This paragraph covers one TCR beta chain sequence. What it recognizes is unknown. One junction end disagrees with the germline gene, perhaps due to a read error. Method: immunoSEQ multiplex PCR; TCRdb's copy keeps in-frame clones and lacks some. The repertoire includes under 250,000 clones, about 93% of them detected once, and 1% sits in the top ten. The source of the sample is a study of T cell responses to AZD1222 COVID-19 vaccine. Study conclusions and caveats: A mostly white British donor set with more females was recruited, and clonal diversity was possibly underestimated.

This CDR3 has 16 amino acids. Germline-derived CDR1 and CDR2 are LNHDA and SQIVND (reference sequence). This chain links TRBV19 with TRBJ2-5; D ambiguous. The TCR comes from an adult in good health. Sequencing was performed on peripheral blood, taken on day 0 of MenACWY control vaccination. CDR3 in DNA: TGTGCCAGTAGTATAGACCACAGCCACCCCCAAGAAACCCAGTACTTC. It is translated as CASSIDHSHPQETQYF.